This entry lists 24 T cell receptor beta chains sequenced from one sample in a study of shared clonotypes between healthy human individuals. Here immunoSEQ multiplex PCR was the method, and the copy in TCRdb shows in-frame clones only, minus some. The table has around 600,000 clones, around 97% seen once. Source material: naive CD4+ T cells sorted from blood. Described subset: CD45RA+ positively selected. These receptor sequences come from a woman aged 30 to 39 in good health.

This rearrangement joins TRBV4-1 to TRBJ2-1; 15 bases line up with TRBD2. J gave up 0 bases and V 4 bases, and 13 bases lay outside the gene matches. The germline gives CDR1 MGHRA, CDR2 YSYEKL. The CDR3 has 21 residues. The CDR3 reads CASSRLPGLAGGFVSYNEQFF. CDR3 DNA sequence: TGCGCCAGCAGCCGCCTACCCGGACTAGCGGGAGGGTTTGTCTCCTACAATGAGCAGTTCTTC.

The rearrangement links TRBV10-2 to TRBJ2-2, with D possibly matching TRBD2 (6 bases). The CDR3 runs to 18 residues. Trimming shortened V by 2 bases and J by 0 bases, and 16 bases separated the two germline ends. Looked up from germline, CDR1 is WSHSY and CDR2 is SAAADI. Here the CDR3 DNA reads TGCGCCAGCAGTGAGATGGGGGGAATCGCCCCGAACACCGGGGAGCTGTTTTTT. Its translation: CASSEMGGIAPNTGELFF.

The V call is TRBV6-4, the J call TRBJ2-1; 9 bases map to TRBD2. V gave up 7 bases and J gave up 6 bases; unmatched junction bases: 16. The CDR3 extends over 17 amino acids. Germline CDR1 reads MRHNA; CDR2 reads SNTAGT. The CDR3 bases are TGTGCCAGCAAATCCAAGGGGGCGGGAGGGCCAGTCAATGAGCAGTTCTTC. It translates to CASKSKGAGGPVNEQFF.

The chain uses TRBV18 and TRBJ1-1; no firm D call. Trimming left V 4 bases short and J 4 bases short, with 7 bases between. CDR3 length equals 12 residues. Germline loops: CDR1 KGHSH, CDR2 LQKENI. The CDR3 DNA reads TGTGCCAGCTCACTTTCCCGCACTGAAGCTTTCTTT. Translated, it gives CASSLSRTEAFF.

In this sample, this clone turned up once. The chain joins TRBV6-1 to TRBJ2-5, with 8 bases identical to TRBD2. Germline CDR1 is MNHNS and CDR2 is SASEGT. The CDR3 is 15 amino acids. The V segment lost 0 bases and the J segment 1 base; nucleotides outside the gene matches: 1. Here the CDR3 reads CASSEALAGQETQYF. The CDR3 DNA follows: TGTGCCAGCAGTGAAGCTCTAGCGGGCCAAGAGACCCAGTACTTC.

The chain couples TRBV29-1 to TRBJ1-2, with no clear D. Germline lookup yields CDR1 SQVTM and CDR2 ANQGSEA. This CDR3 contains 14 residues. The V end lost 2 bases, the J end lost 2 bases, and 12 bases lay between the germline ends. The CDR3 loop reads CSVESLVANYGYTF. The CDR3, as DNA: TGCAGCGTTGAATCCCTTGTTGCAAACTATGGCTACACCTTC. The full variable domain, in which reference TRBV29-1 and TRBJ1-2 provide the parts outside the CDR3, is SAVISQKPSRDICQRGTSLTIQCQVDSQVTMMFWYRQQPGQSLTLIATANQGSEATYESGFVIDKFPISRPNLTFSTLTVSNMSPEDSSIYLCSVESLVANYGYTFGSGTRLTVV.

CDR3 DNA sequence: TGTGCCAGCAGCCTAGGGGGGGTATACGAGCAGTACTTC. Translated, it gives CASSLGGVYEQYF. The chain has TRBV7-9 and TRBJ2-7, with D possibly matching TRBD2 (7 bases). The length of the CDR3 is 13 residues. CDR1 is SEHNR and CDR2 is FQNEAQ in the germline V gene (reference sequence). Trimming pared 5 bases from V and 4 bases from J, leaving 12 bases between.

This sequence joins TRBV28 and TRBJ2-7; D unresolved. Trimming stripped 5 bases from V and 2 bases from J, with 7 bases between. CDR1 and CDR2 (germline): MDHEN, SYDVKM. The CDR3 runs 12 residues. CDR3 sequence reads: CASSQQTYEQYF. CDR3 nucleotide sequence: TGTGCCAGCAGTCAACAGACCTACGAGCAGTACTTC.

J is TRBJ2-5 and V is TRBV5-8; possible D gene TRBD1, 6 bases. The CDR3 sequence is 16 residues long. Trimming stripped 4 bases from V and 0 bases from J, with 16 bases between. From germline, CDR1 is SGHTS and CDR2 YDEGEE. The CDR3 region has the DNA TGTGCCAGCAGCCAGACAGGCACATATTACCAAGAGACCCAGTACTTC. Translated, it gives CASSQTGTYYQETQYF.

This chain joins TRBV7-9 and TRBJ2-3, with 11 bases fitting TRBD1. After removal of 2 bases from V and 5 bases from J, the junction contained 6 bases not matched to a gene. CDR1 is SEHNR and CDR2 is FQNEAQ in the germline V gene (reference sequence). The CDR3 is made up of 16 amino acids. CDR3 sequence: CASSLNPGTGGDTQYF. The DNA for the CDR3 is TGTGCCAGCAGCTTAAACCCGGGGACAGGGGGAGATACGCAGTATTTT.

The chain is built from TRBV27 and TRBJ1-2; D perhaps matches TRBD1 (6 bases). V shed 2 bases and J shed 7 bases, with 17 bases lying between them. Germline V gene data show CDR1 as MNHEY and CDR2 as SMNVEV (reference sequence). This CDR3 region has 15 residues. The CDR3 DNA is TGTGCCAGCAGTTTAATGGCGGGAGGGGGATTTGGCTACACCTTC. The encoded protein is CASSLMAGGGFGYTF.

This chain links TRBV21-1 with TRBJ2-2; no check of the table's D call, TRBD1, against the DNA was made. TRBV21-1 is assigned pseudogene status. This CDR3 has 15 amino acids. CDR3 sequence (DNA): TGTGCCAGCCCGGACTCGACAGGGGACACCGGGGAGCTGTTTTTT. Its translation is CASPDSTGDTGELFF.

The V call is TRBV29-1, the J call TRBJ1-1; possibly TRBD1 for D (6 bases). With 1 base removed from V and 1 base from J, the gap between germline ends came to 10 bases. This CDR3 contains 14 residues. CDR1 SQVTM and CDR2 ANQGSEA come from the germline V gene. The CDR3 here is CSVEGGTKNTEAFF. The CDR3, as DNA: TGCAGCGTTGAAGGGGGGACAAAGAACACTGAAGCTTTCTTT.

The chain has TRBV25-1 and TRBJ2-5; 7 nucleotides line up with TRBD1. This CDR3 has 16 amino acids. Looked up from germline, CDR1 is MGHDK and CDR2 is SYGVNS. Trimming at V came to 2 bases and at J to 3 bases, leaving 9 bases not matched to a gene. Here the CDR3 DNA reads TGTGCCAGCAGTGAAAATAGAGTCGGGACAGAAGAGACCCAGTACTTC. Protein sequence: CASSENRVGTEETQYF.

This clone was recorded only once. This sequence joins TRBV19 and TRBJ1-1, with a weak D call TRBD1 (6 bases). The CDR3 has 15 residues. Germline-derived CDR1 and CDR2 are LNHDA and SQIVND (reference sequence). V gave up 4 bases and J gave up 3 bases, with 15 bases separating them. The CDR3 sequence: CASSTGHSGDTEAFF. The CDR3 nucleotides read TGTGCCAGTAGTACGGGACATTCAGGGGACACTGAAGCTTTCTTT.

This clone occurred once. CDR3 region: CASSRAMVSFMNTEAFF. CDR3 sequence (DNA): TGTGCCAGCAGTCGGGCCATGGTTTCTTTCATGAACACTGAAGCTTTCTTT. V is TRBV27 and J is TRBJ1-1; D gene ambiguous. The germline V and J ends were trimmed by 5 bases and 0 bases, with 19 bases remaining between them. Germline CDR1 is MNHEY and CDR2 is SMNVEV (reference sequence). There are 17 residues in the CDR3.

V usage is TRBV6-5 and J usage is TRBJ2-7; 8 bases fit TRBD2. This CDR3 contains 16 residues. The V segment lost 3 bases and the J segment 4 bases; nucleotides outside the gene matches: 11. Germline V gene lookup returns CDR1 MNHEY and CDR2 SVGAGI. CDR3 sequence (DNA): TGTGCCAGCAGTTATCCCGGGGGTAGCGGGGTTTACGAGCAGTACTTC. Amino acids: CASSYPGGSGVYEQYF.

DNA for the CDR3: TGCAGTGCGGCGGGAAGGATGAGCTACACCTTC. Its translation is CSAAGRMSYTF. The gene calls are TRBV20-1 and TRBJ1-2; no clear D. CDR3 length equals 11 residues. Germline CDR1 reads DFQATT; CDR2 reads SNEGSKA (reference sequence). V lost 6 bases and J 9 bases, leaving 14 bases between the germline ends.

The V gene is TRBV11-2, the J gene TRBJ1-2; D possibly corresponds to TRBD1 (5 bases). The CDR3 runs to 14 residues. V was shortened by 4 bases and J by 2 bases, with 11 bases between the two germline ends. Germline loops: CDR1 SGHAT, CDR2 FQNNGV. The CDR3 loop reads CASSSPRANYGYTF. In DNA, the CDR3 is TGTGCCAGCAGCTCCCCCAGGGCCAACTATGGCTACACCTTC.

The chain is built from TRBV6-1 and TRBJ1-1; D is ambiguous. The CDR3 is 13 residues long. Trimming stripped 7 bases from V and 1 base from J, with 10 bases between. Germline-derived CDR1 and CDR2 are MNHNS and SASEGT. The CDR3 reads CASTHRPNTEAFF. In DNA form, the CDR3 reads TGTGCCAGCACTCATCGACCGAACACTGAAGCTTTCTTT.

In its sample, this clone was seen once. This rearrangement joins TRBV5-4 to TRBJ2-7; D gene ambiguous. Germline lookup yields CDR1 SGHNT and CDR2 YYREEE (reference sequence). With 0 bases removed from V and 0 bases from J, the gap between germline ends came to 4 bases. The CDR3 totals 13 residues. CDR3 sequence: CASSLEGSYEQYF. DNA for the CDR3: TGTGCCAGCAGCTTGGAAGGCTCCTACGAGCAGTACTTC.

On this clone: Other DNA sequences of this sample code for an identical CDR3. The chain's CDR3 is CASSRGVGTEAFF. Here the CDR3 DNA reads TGTGCCAGCAGTCGAGGGGTGGGCACTGAAGCTTTCTTT. The J gene is TRBJ1-1, the V gene TRBV28; D is perhaps TRBD1 (5 bases). The CDR3 is 13 amino acids. V was cut by 5 bases and J by 4 bases, with 11 bases left in between. Germline CDR1 is MDHEN and CDR2 is SYDVKM.

The chain uses TRBV5-1 and TRBJ2-2; no definite D call. Trimming took 0 bases from V and 6 from J, leaving 6 bases between them. This CDR3 has 13 residues. CDR1 is SGHRS and CDR2 is YFSETQ in the germline V gene. The CDR3 bases are TGCGCCAGCAGCTTGGTGGGCGCCGGGGAGCTGTTTTTT. It is translated as CASSLVGAGELFF.

V gene TRBV28 combines with J gene TRBJ2-1; 7 nucleotides match TRBD2. Germline V gene sequence: CDR1 MDHEN, CDR2 SYDVKM. The V segment lost 6 bases and the J segment 1 base; nucleotides outside the gene matches: 15. There are 18 residues in the CDR3. CDR3 loop: CASSLVTRRRGSYNEQFF. CDR3 coding DNA: TGTGCCAGCAGCCTGGTTACCCGAAGGCGGGGGTCCTACAATGAGCAGTTCTTC.